This paragraph reports one T cell receptor (beta chain). Its antigen is still unknown. Each and every patient relapsed after autologous stem cell transplantation, and patients got differing brentuximab vedotin exposure. Clones were sequenced by immunoSEQ multiplex PCR, and TCRdb holds only the in-frame ones, with some missing. This table holds approximately 24,000 clones, around 80% found once. This sample was included in a study of PD-1 blockade in classical Hodgkin lymphoma. General study results and limits: Baseline diversity in complete responders resembled that of newly diagnosed patients. A reduction in baseline TCR diversity was reportedly seen in newly diagnosed patients relative to healthy donors.

The V and J ends lost 0 bases and 5 bases respectively, with 2 bases between them. Germline V gene sequence: CDR1 SGHTA, CDR2 FQGTGA. This CDR3 has 12 amino acids. This TCR was recovered from a human donor with classical Hodgkin lymphoma. The sequenced sample was peripheral blood mononuclear cells (PBMCs), obtained before the second cycle of nivolumab. V is TRBV7-3 and J is TRBJ2-1, with unresolved D. The CDR3 spells CASSLTDNEQFF. Written as DNA, the CDR3 is TGTGCCAGCAGCTTAACCGACAATGAGCAGTTCTTC.